This entry is about one T cell receptor beta chain. Its antigen is not identified. The sample comes from a study of cytomegalovirus exposure and HLA in healthy donors. Whole-study findings and limits: According to a subsequent analysis, TCR clusters from the first cohort were inclined to appear together in the 110 or so validation repertoires. The authors listed around 150 TCR beta chains as cytomegalovirus-associated. Most TCR sequences showed up rarely, but some public TCRs showed up in many donors.

Here immunoSEQ multiplex PCR was the method, and the copy in TCRdb shows in-frame clones only, minus some. The sample shows roughly 60,000 clones, roughly nine tenths of them seen only once. The CDR3 totals 15 residues. V shed 6 bases and J shed 7 bases, with 18 bases lying between them. Per germline, CDR1 MNHNS and CDR2 SASEGT. From the 120-subject validation cohort, which was separate from the roughly 680-subject first cohort, the donors were drawn. This chain links TRBV6-1 with TRBJ1-4, with D possibly matching TRBD1 (6 bases). The specimen was PBMCs. The clonotype comes from a young woman in good health and CMV-seronegative. The CDR3 here is CASRGTGFAPEKLFF. The CDR3 DNA sequence: TGTGCCAGCAGAGGCACAGGGTTTGCTCCTGAAAAACTGTTTTTT.